These T cell receptor beta chains were read from a single sample in a study of T-cell reconstitution after alpha-beta-depleted transplantation in children. TCRdb reanalysed the PCR reads using MiXCR and keeps one entry per CDR3 protein. The sample consists of roughly 82,000 distinct CDR3 sequences, 14% of them appearing once. Sequencing was performed on PBMCs, mostly from graft donor cells, taken 180 days after TCRalphabeta/CD19-depleted stem cell transplant. The receptors shown here come from a male patient between 2 and 15 years old who had a stem cell transplant for acute lymphoblastic leukemia, so the T cells may come from the graft donor. The CDR3 runs from the conserved cysteine through the conserved F or W. Fields, in order: D gene, CDR3 length, V gene, J gene, CDR3 protein. D genes are given only for firm matches.

>TRBD1|14|TRBV29-1|TRBJ2-7
CSVELGQGPYEQYF
>TRBD1|15|TRBV5-1|TRBJ1-6
CASSLGTGDNSPLHF
>-|12|TRBV7-2|TRBJ2-2
CASSFRAGELFF
>-|13|TRBV5-1|TRBJ2-7
CASSLSIDYEQYF
>TRBD2|17|TRBV6-2/TRBV6-3|TRBJ2-1
CASSYVGLAGAYNEQFF
>-|14|TRBV20-1|TRBJ1-6
CSARQGTHNSPLHF
>-|12|TRBV11-2|TRBJ2-1
CASSQGGEEEFF
>-|15|TRBV25-1|TRBJ2-7
CASSRGTLGPYEQYF
>-|18|TRBV5-1|TRBJ1-4
CASSLAPTTGSENEKLFF
>-|15|TRBV7-7|TRBJ2-3
CASSPTGGPTDTQYF
>-|14|TRBV9|TRBJ2-5
CASSVNGLGETQYF
>TRBD2|17|TRBV6-5|TRBJ2-4
CASSYGPSGGRENIQYF
>-|11|TRBV9|TRBJ1-2
CASRQDRHYTF
>-|19|TRBV14|TRBJ2-6
CASSQGLAGWRPGANVLTF
>-|14|TRBV5-1|TRBJ2-7
CASSLAWGADEQYF
>TRBD1|16|TRBV12-3/TRBV12-4|TRBJ1-2
CASRRPTGGGIYGYTF
>-|14|TRBV12-3/TRBV12-4|TRBJ1-1
CASSPHSMNTEAFF
>-|17|TRBV9|TRBJ2-7
CASSVGGAVFSFTEQYF
>TRBD1|15|TRBV5-6|TRBJ1-5
CASSLWDRRIQPQHF
>-|14|TRBV9|TRBJ1-1
CASSVFTVPTEAFF
>-|13|TRBV20-1|TRBJ2-1
CSARDPGGNEQFF
>-|15|TRBV7-9|TRBJ2-7
CASSLRGGTSYEQYF
>TRBD1|12|TRBV28|TRBJ1-2
CASSWQGGGYTF
>TRBD1|17|TRBV7-2|TRBJ1-2
CASSLLTGGGNNYGYTF
>-|12|TRBV5-1|TRBJ2-5
CASSLRGETQYF
>-|14|TRBV15|TRBJ1-2
CATSPRGSPYGYTF
>TRBD1|12|TRBV20-1|TRBJ1-1
CSLGQGGSEAFF
>-|12|TRBV27|TRBJ1-2
CASRTGLLGYTF
>-|16|TRBV4-1|TRBJ2-3
CASSQGGLNSGDTQYF
>TRBD2|16|TRBV25-1|TRBJ2-3
CASSVLTSGSGDTQYF
>TRBD2|17|TRBV7-2|TRBJ2-1
CASSLAGTSGSVSEQFF
>-|12|TRBV12-3/TRBV12-4|TRBJ2-1
CASSHPGSEQFF
>TRBD2|14|TRBV28|TRBJ2-7
CASSFDGAGDEQYF
>-|16|TRBV7-9|TRBJ2-5
CASSSKGGNNIKTQYF
>-|16|TRBV5-5|TRBJ2-7
CASSFGQTIRSYEQYF
>-|14|TRBV7-6|TRBJ2-7
CASRGEGTWDEQYF
>-|12|TRBV27|TRBJ1-6
CASSSPKSPLHF
>-|15|TRBV7-2|TRBJ2-4
CASSLEGRGRGIQYF
>-|15|TRBV28|TRBJ2-7
CASSLRRRLVYEQYF
>TRBD1|14|TRBV5-1|TRBJ1-1
CASSSTGENTEAFF
>-|14|TRBV5-5|TRBJ2-2
CASSLRPATGELFF
>-|14|TRBV23-1|TRBJ1-4
CASSQTNPNEKLFF
>-|14|TRBV5-1|TRBJ1-2
CASSVGPPDGGYTF
>TRBD2|15|TRBV9|TRBJ2-7
CASSLQPGTIYEQYF